Each of the 6 T cell receptor beta chains below was sequenced from the same sample in a study of cytomegalovirus exposure and HLA in healthy donors. PCR was performed using 60 Vbeta and 13 Jbeta primers. Produced via immunoSEQ multiplex PCR; TCRdb's table is partial and in-frame only. This table holds around 140,000 clones, approximately 78% found once. Sequencing was performed on PBMCs. These receptors were collected from a woman aged 45-65 years in good health and CMV-seropositive.

This rearrangement joins TRBV2 to TRBJ2-3, with D possibly being TRBD1 (6 bases). Trimming cost V 6 bases and J 0 bases, with 10 bases left between them. The CDR3 extends over 14 amino acids. Germline-derived CDR1 and CDR2 are SNHLY and FYNNEI. The DNA for the CDR3 is TGTGCCAGCAGGTTCAGGGGCAGCACAGATACGCAGTATTTT. Protein: CASRFRGSTDTQYF.

Concerning this clone itself: The junction does not match germline at one end; this may be a read error. This chain joins TRBV7-7 and TRBJ2-5, with TRBD2 identical over 14 bases. The J call is in doubt because the DNA end fits TRBJ2-7 better. Germline loops: CDR1 SSHAT, CDR2 FNYEAQ (reference sequence). CDR3 length: 17 amino acids. The DNA for the CDR3 is TGTGCTAGCAGCCCCCTTGGGGGACTAGCGGGAGTGGACGAGCAGTACTTC. This gives the protein CASSPLGGLAGVDEQYF.

This chain connects TRBV19 to TRBJ1-6; TRBD1 aligns across 8 bases. The length of the CDR3 is 15 residues. Germline V CDR1 and CDR2: LNHDA, SQIVND (reference sequence). V trimming: 4 bases; J trimming: 10 bases; junction bases outside the gene matches: 9. In DNA, the CDR3 is TGTGCCAGTAGTAATCTCGGGACAGGTGACTCACCCCTCCACTTT. It is translated as CASSNLGTGDSPLHF. Based on the CDR3 plus reference TRBV19 and TRBJ1-6, the full variable domain is DGGITQSPKYLFRKEGQNVTLSCEQNLNHDAMYWYRQDPGQGLRLIYYSQIVNDFQKGDIAEGYSVSREKKESFPLTVTSAQKNPTAFYLCASSNLGTGDSPLHFGNGTRLTVT.

The chain links TRBV10-3 to TRBJ1-1; 9 nucleotides agree with TRBD1. The CDR3 is 15 residues long. Per germline, CDR1 ENHRY and CDR2 SYGVKD. The V gene end was trimmed by 5 bases and the J gene end by 1 base; junction bases not matched to a gene: 5. The DNA of the CDR3 is TGTGCCATCAGTAAGGGACAGGGAGGGAACACTGAAGCTTTCTTT. As protein: CAISKGQGGNTEAFF.

The genes are TRBV9 and TRBJ2-6; 11 bases line up with TRBD2. The germline V gene has CDR1 SGDLS and CDR2 YYNGEE. Unmatched junction bases numbered 0, after V lost 0 bases and J lost 1 base. The CDR3 covers 17 residues. CDR3 nucleotides: TGTGCCAGCAGCGTAGCTAGCGGGAGGTCTGGGGCCAACGTCCTGACTTTC. Residues: CASSVASGRSGANVLTF.

This chain joins TRBV2 and TRBJ1-1; 8 nucleotides line up with TRBD1. Germline CDR1 SNHLY, CDR2 FYNNEI. The CDR3 is made up of 16 amino acids. V shed 6 bases and J 2 bases; nucleotides not matched to a gene: 11. The CDR3 is CASRTGDQVGNTEAFF. CDR3 coding DNA: TGTGCCAGCAGGACAGGGGACCAAGTAGGTAACACTGAAGCTTTCTTT.